These 24 T cell receptor beta chains share one sample of origin, sequenced in a study of identical twins. TCRdb reprocessed the 5' RACE reads via MiXCR and lists one record per CDR3 protein. The sample shows around 450,000 distinct CDR3 sequences, approximately 15% of them seen only once. This same sample was also part of a study on yellow fever vaccine responses in identical twins.

Source material: CD4+ T cells sorted from blood. The receptors derive from a woman aged 18-35 years in good health.

There are many counts of this clonotype. This chain links TRBV24-1 with TRBJ2-1; TRBD2 matches at 16 bases. The CDR3 contains 17 residues. Looked up from germline, CDR1 is KGHDR and CDR2 is SFDVKD. J gave up 10 bases and V 4 bases, and 9 bases lay outside the gene matches. The CDR3 DNA follows: TGTGCCACCAGTGACCAGACCGGGACTAGCGGGAGGGAGGAGCAGTTCTTC. Residues: CATSDQTGTSGREEQFF.

This clonotype was seen ten or more times. The chain carries TRBV15 and TRBJ2-1; either TRBD1 or TRBD2 may fit D (5 bases each). Between the trimmed V and J ends, which lost 0 bases and 3 bases, there was a span of 15 bases. The CDR3 is made up of 17 amino acids. Germline CDR1 and CDR2: LNHNV and YYDKDF (reference sequence). The CDR3 loop reads CATSRDFGTSFYNEQFF. The CDR3 DNA reads as TGTGCCACCAGCAGAGATTTCGGGACGTCGTTCTACAATGAGCAGTTCTTC.

This clonotype was seen more than once but under ten times. This chain connects TRBV20-1 to TRBJ1-2, with 8 bases matching TRBD1. The ends lost 7 bases at V and 5 bases at J; junction bases unmatched: 6. The CDR3 totals 12 residues. CDR1 is DFQATT and CDR2 is SNEGSKA in the germline V gene (reference sequence). The CDR3 nucleotides read TGCAGTGGCGGACAGGGTGAATATGGCTACACCTTC. Translation gives CSGGQGEYGYTF.

The chain recombines TRBV20-1 with TRBJ2-1; 9 bases align to TRBD2. The J segment lost 2 bases and the V segment lost 0 bases, leaving 11 bases of the junction unmatched. The CDR3 is 18 amino acids. From germline, CDR1 is DFQATT and CDR2 SNEGSKA (reference sequence). The CDR3 sequence is CSARDPLASSGAYNEQFF. CDR3 DNA sequence: TGCAGTGCTAGAGATCCACTTGCATCTAGCGGGGCCTACAATGAGCAGTTCTTC.

CDR3 in amino acids: CSASPGAGGIYEQYF. CDR3 in DNA: TGCAGTGCTAGCCCCGGGGCAGGGGGAATCTACGAGCAGTACTTC. The chain is built from TRBV20-1 and TRBJ2-7; 7 nucleotides align to TRBD1. Germline V gene data show CDR1 as DFQATT and CDR2 as SNEGSKA (reference sequence). The CDR3 spans 15 residues. V lost 3 bases, J lost 3 bases, and 11 bases stayed unmatched.

This clonotype was recorded many times. V gene TRBV14 combines with J gene TRBJ2-1; 9 bases map to TRBD2. CDR1 is SGHDN, CDR2 FVKESK, per germline. The CDR3 runs 19 residues. Trimming removed 1 base from V and 1 base from J; junction bases left unmatched: 11. The CDR3 spells CASSQGRVSGRLSYNEQFF. CDR3 nucleotides: TGTGCCAGCAGCCAAGGGAGGGTAAGCGGGAGGCTTTCCTACAATGAGCAGTTCTTC.

V gene TRBV20-1 combines with J gene TRBJ2-5; D unresolved. This CDR3 contains 15 residues. Between the trimmed V and J ends, which lost 4 bases and 0 bases, there was a span of 15 bases. The germline CDR1 and CDR2 sequences are DFQATT and SNEGSKA (reference sequence). CDR3 sequence (DNA): TGCAGTGCTACCCCCCTTATCAGCGACCAAGAGACCCAGTACTTC. Protein sequence: CSATPLISDQETQYF.

This clonotype has only a few counts. This chain joins TRBV25-1 and TRBJ2-5; TRBD2 might be the D (7 bases). Trimming left V 1 base short and J 5 bases short, with 14 bases between. This CDR3 has 15 residues. The germline V gene encodes CDR1 MGHDK and CDR2 SYGVNS. For the CDR3, the DNA is TGTGCCAGCAGTGAATTCCGGGGGGCCGAGGAGACCCAGTACTTC. It encodes CASSEFRGAEETQYF.

The J gene is TRBJ2-1, the V gene TRBV7-3; D not certain. Germline-derived CDR1 and CDR2 are SGHTA and FQGTGA. The CDR3 loop spans 13 amino acids. Trimming removed 3 bases at V and 5 bases at J, with 8 bases between. The chain's CDR3 is CASSFRWDNEQFF. The CDR3 region has the DNA TGTGCCAGCAGCTTCCGTTGGGACAATGAGCAGTTCTTC.

The CDR3 DNA follows: TGTGCCAGCATGGACAGGTCAACCTACGAGCAGTACTTC. Residues: CASMDRSTYEQYF. The genes are TRBV6-1 and TRBJ2-7, with 7 bases that match TRBD1. The CDR3 totals 13 residues. The V and J ends lost 7 bases and 2 bases, in that order; junction bases with no gene match: 5. The germline gives CDR1 MNHNS, CDR2 SASEGT.

The V gene is TRBV5-6, the J gene TRBJ2-7; D gene unclear. This CDR3 is 14 amino acids long. V was trimmed by 4 bases and J by 6 bases, leaving 17 bases between them. Germline CDR1 and CDR2: SGHDT and YYEEEE. CDR3 DNA: TGTGCCAGCAGCGAAGATCCGGACCCAATCGAGCAGTACTTC. Protein sequence: CASSEDPDPIEQYF.

This clonotype was seen a few times. This chain uses TRBV27 with TRBJ2-1; 8 nucleotides match TRBD1. CDR3 length: 18 amino acids. V shed 4 bases, J shed 4 bases, and the junction held 15 bases outside the gene matches. Germline CDR1 is MNHEY and CDR2 is SMNVEV (reference sequence). DNA for the CDR3: TGTGCCAGCAGTTCGCCCAGGGGGCCGCTTACCTTTTACAATGAGCAGTTCTTC. This codes for CASSSPRGPLTFYNEQFF.

This clonotype was counted a few times. CDR3 DNA: TGTGCCATCAGTGACTGGACAGATACGCAGTATTTT. Translation: CAISDWTDTQYF. The J gene is TRBJ2-3, the V gene TRBV10-3; no firm D call. The germline CDR1 and CDR2 sequences are ENHRY and SYGVKD. The V end lost 3 bases, the J end lost 3 bases, and 4 bases lay between the germline ends. CDR3 size: 12 residues.

This sequence joins TRBV7-2 and TRBJ2-3; D not certain. CDR1 and CDR2 (germline): SGHTA, FQGNSA. The CDR3 totals 13 residues. V lost 4 bases to trimming and J lost 2 bases, with 7 bases between them. CDR3 loop: CASSSPYTDTQYF. CDR3 coding DNA: TGTGCCAGCAGCTCTCCCTACACAGATACGCAGTATTTT.

This clonotype turned up a few times. This chain uses TRBV7-2 with TRBJ2-5, with D unclear. Germline V CDR1 and CDR2: SGHTA, FQGNSA. This CDR3 has 13 residues. Trimming pared 3 bases from V and 5 bases from J, leaving 10 bases between. The CDR3 coding sequence is TGTGCCAGCAGCTTTCTCGTTGGGGAGACCCAGTACTTC. Residues: CASSFLVGETQYF.

V usage is TRBV5-1 and J usage is TRBJ2-7; 7 bases line up with TRBD1. The V and J ends lost 6 bases and 3 bases, in that order; junction bases with no gene match: 12. The CDR3 contains 15 residues. Germline lookup yields CDR1 SGHRS and CDR2 YFSETQ. The CDR3 region has the DNA TGCGCCAGCACCCTACTCCCGGGACAGAGCTACGAGCAGTACTTC. It translates to CASTLLPGQSYEQYF.

This chain connects TRBV2 to TRBJ2-5, with D unresolved. Germline V gene data show CDR1 as SNHLY and CDR2 as FYNNEI. This CDR3 has 12 amino acids. Trimming shortened V by 8 bases and J by 7 bases, and 14 bases separated the two germline ends. The CDR3 sequence: CASCLARGTQYF. The CDR3 nucleotides are TGTGCCAGCTGCTTAGCCCGAGGGACCCAGTACTTC.

This clonotype has a count of ten or more. The V gene is TRBV12-3 or TRBV12-4, the J gene TRBJ2-3; D possibly corresponds to TRBD2 (7 bases). The CDR3 covers 15 residues. Trimming removed 3 bases from V and 2 bases from J, with 12 bases in between. The CDR3 nucleotides are TGTGCCAGCAGTTTCCGGGGGGCCTTCACAGATACGCAGTATTTT. It is translated as CASSFRGAFTDTQYF.

This clonotype was observed at least ten times. This chain connects TRBV27 to TRBJ2-2; TRBD1 is a possible D gene (5 bases). The CDR3 consists of 14 residues. The V end was cut by 8 bases, the J end by 1 base, with 11 bases between. CDR1 is MNHEY, CDR2 SMNVEV, per germline (reference sequence). The CDR3 protein is CASRRGQNTGELFF. The CDR3, as DNA: TGTGCCAGCCGACGAGGACAGAACACCGGGGAGCTGTTTTTT.

The CDR3 is CASSSFRDRGHEQFF. CDR3 in DNA: TGTGCCAGTAGTTCATTCCGGGACAGGGGGCATGAGCAGTTCTTC. The V call is TRBV19, the J call TRBJ2-1; 12 positions agree with TRBD1. This CDR3 comprises 15 residues. V trimming: 5 bases; J trimming: 8 bases; junction bases outside the gene matches: 7. Per germline, CDR1 LNHDA and CDR2 SQIVND (reference sequence).

In nucleotides, the CDR3 is TGCGCCAGCAGCCAAGATACAGGCCTCCTGAATACGCAGTATTTT. It encodes CASSQDTGLLNTQYF. The J gene is TRBJ2-3, the V gene TRBV4-3; D perhaps matches TRBD1 (5 bases). Germline CDR1 LGHNA, CDR2 YSLEER. This CDR3 region has 15 residues. Deletions cut 0 bases from V and 7 bases from J, with 14 bases between.

This clonotype was counted a few times. CDR3 residues: CASSVAGGPPYGYTF. The CDR3 DNA reads as TGTGCCAGTTCCGTGGCAGGGGGACCCCCCTATGGCTACACCTTC. The gene calls are TRBV6-1 and TRBJ1-2; 7 positions match TRBD1. J was trimmed by 4 bases and V by 9 bases; bases with no gene match: 14. Per germline, CDR1 MNHNS and CDR2 SASEGT. The CDR3 sequence is 15 residues long.

The rearrangement uses TRBV7-6 and TRBJ2-2; the D is unclear. CDR1 and CDR2 (germline): SGHVS, FNYEAQ. The V end lost 1 base, the J end lost 5 bases, and 8 bases lay between the germline ends. This CDR3 is 14 amino acids long. The DNA of the CDR3 is TGTGCCAGCAGCTTAGGGGCAACTACCGGGGAGCTGTTTTTT. Amino acids: CASSLGATTGELFF. The whole variable domain, filled in from reference TRBV7-6 and TRBJ2-2, reads GAGVSQSPRYKVTKRGQDVALRCDPISGHVSLYWYRQALGQGPEFLTYFNYEAQQDKSGLPNDRFSAERPEGSISTLTIQRTEQRDSAMYRCASSLGATTGELFFGEGSRLTVL.

The V gene is TRBV19, the J gene TRBJ2-2; 7 bases fit TRBD1. Germline V CDR1 and CDR2: LNHDA, SQIVND (reference sequence). J lost 3 bases, V lost 4 bases, and 8 bases had no gene match. The CDR3 sequence is 16 residues long. The CDR3 sequence: CASSTQGRWDTGELFF. CDR3 nucleotide sequence: TGTGCCAGTAGTACACAGGGGAGATGGGACACCGGGGAGCTGTTTTTT.